This is a list of T cell receptor beta chains from one sample in a study of cytomegalovirus exposure and HLA in healthy donors. Generated by immunoSEQ multiplex PCR, the TCRdb table keeps only in-frame clones and is missing some. Of 150,000 to 200,000 clones listed, roughly three quarters were seen once; the top ten hold 3.1%. Sample: PBMCs. These receptors were collected from a male donor in good health and CMV-seronegative. Both conserved end residues are part of each CDR3. The order of the fields is CDR3 DNA, CDR3 protein, D gene, clone size, V gene, J gene. A D gene is named only where the DNA matches it firmly. Part of the rows lack a size; the others show once, few, many or a class for expanded clones.

CDR3 DNA: TGTGCCTGGACCAGGGGTGATGTCGCTGGCAATCAGCCCCAGCATTTT; CDR3 protein: CAWTRGDVAGNQPQHF; D gene: -; clone size: few; V gene: TRBV30; J gene: TRBJ1-5
CDR3 DNA: TGTTCCAGCAGCTTAGCACAGGGGATAGGTGAAAAACTGTTTTTT; CDR3 protein: CSSSLAQGIGEKLFF; D gene: TRBD1; clone size: -; V gene: TRBV7-9; J gene: TRBJ1-4
CDR3 DNA: TGTGCCAGCAGTGAAGCGACAGGGTTTCTCCAAAACATTCAGTACTTC; CDR3 protein: CASSEATGFLQNIQYF; D gene: TRBD1; clone size: -; V gene: TRBV6-1; J gene: TRBJ2-4
CDR3 DNA: TGCGCCAGCAGTCTCCCAAAGGCGGGGGTCCTTTACCCCGGGGAGCTGTTTTTT; CDR3 protein: CASSLPKAGVLYPGELFF; D gene: TRBD2; clone size: -; V gene: TRBV10-1; J gene: TRBJ2-2
CDR3 DNA: TGTGCCAGCAGTTTTGGAGGTAGCGGGCCAGGGGAGCAGTACTTC; CDR3 protein: CASSFGGSGPGEQYF; D gene: TRBD2; clone size: -; V gene: TRBV28; J gene: TRBJ2-7
CDR3 DNA: TGTGCCAGCAGGACAGGGGTGGGCCGCGTAGGGGCACCCCTCCACTTT; CDR3 protein: CASRTGVGRVGAPLHF; D gene: TRBD1; clone size: -; V gene: TRBV28; J gene: TRBJ1-6
CDR3 DNA: TGCAGCGTTGACGGTGGCAGGGGGCGGACAGATACGCAGTATTTT; CDR3 protein: CSVDGGRGRTDTQYF; D gene: TRBD1; clone size: -; V gene: TRBV29-1; J gene: TRBJ2-3
CDR3 DNA: TGTGCCTGGAGCCCTCTCGGGAGCTCTTACGGGGAGCTGTTTTTT; CDR3 protein: CAWSPLGSSYGELFF; D gene: -; clone size: -; V gene: TRBV30; J gene: TRBJ2-2
CDR3 DNA: TGTGCCAGCAGCCGCCGGGACACCTCCTACGAGCAGTACTTC; CDR3 protein: CASSRRDTSYEQYF; D gene: -; clone size: -; V gene: TRBV9; J gene: TRBJ2-7
CDR3 DNA: TGTGCCAGTACAAGGATGATTGGGAGGGCCGACAATGAGCAGTTCTTC; CDR3 protein: CASTRMIGRADNEQFF; D gene: TRBD2; clone size: -; V gene: TRBV19; J gene: TRBJ2-1
CDR3 DNA: TGTGCCGCGGGGAGGGGGTCTAGCGGCGGGTGGGAGACCCAGTACTTC; CDR3 protein: CAAGRGSSGGWETQYF; D gene: -; clone size: -; V gene: TRBV30; J gene: TRBJ2-5
CDR3 DNA: TGTGCCAGCAAACCCCCAGGGGCGAGGAACACTGAAGCTTTCTTT; CDR3 protein: CASKPPGARNTEAFF; D gene: -; clone size: once; V gene: TRBV28; J gene: TRBJ1-1
CDR3 DNA: TGTGCCAGTAGTGAACAGGGAAACGAAAAACTGTTTTTT; CDR3 protein: CASSEQGNEKLFF; D gene: -; clone size: -; V gene: TRBV19; J gene: TRBJ1-4
CDR3 DNA: TGCGCCAGCAGCTTGGGTCCATCAACTAATGAAAAACTGTTTTTT; CDR3 protein: CASSLGPSTNEKLFF; D gene: -; clone size: -; V gene: TRBV5-1; J gene: TRBJ1-4
CDR3 DNA: TGTGCCAGCAGTTACGACAGCAGCCAGCCCCAGCATTTT; CDR3 protein: CASSYDSSQPQHF; D gene: -; clone size: -; V gene: TRBV6-5; J gene: TRBJ1-5
CDR3 DNA: TGCGCCAGCAGCAGGGGACAGTACCAAGAGACCCAGTACTTC; CDR3 protein: CASSRGQYQETQYF; D gene: TRBD1; clone size: -; V gene: TRBV5-1; J gene: TRBJ2-5
CDR3 DNA: TGCAGCGTTGGGTGGGACAGGGGGCGAGAGACCCAGTACTTC; CDR3 protein: CSVGWDRGRETQYF; D gene: TRBD1; clone size: -; V gene: TRBV29-1; J gene: TRBJ2-5
CDR3 DNA: TGCGCCAGCAGCCAAGCGTACCAGAGGGGGTCTTCCTACGAGCAGTACTTC; CDR3 protein: CASSQAYQRGSSYEQYF; D gene: -; clone size: -; V gene: TRBV4-1; J gene: TRBJ2-7
CDR3 DNA: TGTGCCATCAATGCTGGGGGCCATAATGAAAAACTGTTTTTT; CDR3 protein: CAINAGGHNEKLFF; D gene: -; clone size: few; V gene: TRBV6-7; J gene: TRBJ1-4
CDR3 DNA: TGTGCCAGTCGGGGACAGGGACGGATTAATGAGCAGTTCTTC; CDR3 protein: CASRGQGRINEQFF; D gene: TRBD1; clone size: -; V gene: TRBV28; J gene: TRBJ2-1
CDR3 DNA: TGTGCCAGCAGCGTCGGCGGGAGGGATTTCTCTGGAAACACCATATATTTT; CDR3 protein: CASSVGGRDFSGNTIYF; D gene: -; clone size: -; V gene: TRBV9; J gene: TRBJ1-3
CDR3 DNA: TGTGCCAGCAGCTCTGGACAGGACAAGACCTACGAGCAGTACTTC; CDR3 protein: CASSSGQDKTYEQYF; D gene: TRBD1; clone size: -; V gene: TRBV7-6; J gene: TRBJ2-7
CDR3 DNA: TGTGCCAGCAGCAGCGCCGACCACCCGGGGGAGTACTTC; CDR3 protein: CASSSADHPGEYF; D gene: -; clone size: -; V gene: TRBV11-2; J gene: TRBJ2-7
CDR3 DNA: TGTGCCAGCAGTTACTCGGACAGGGGAGGAAACACCATATATTTT; CDR3 protein: CASSYSDRGGNTIYF; D gene: TRBD1; clone size: -; V gene: TRBV6-5; J gene: TRBJ1-3
CDR3 DNA: TGTGCCAGCAGCTTCAATCTAGCGGGAGAAGATACGCAGTATTTT; CDR3 protein: CASSFNLAGEDTQYF; D gene: TRBD2; clone size: -; V gene: TRBV5-4; J gene: TRBJ2-3
CDR3 DNA: TGTGCCAGCAGGAGAGACTACAATGAGCAGTTCTTC; CDR3 protein: CASRRDYNEQFF; D gene: -; clone size: few; V gene: TRBV6-1; J gene: TRBJ2-1
CDR3 DNA: TGTGCCAGCAGACTAGCGGGGCCTACCGGGGAGCTGTTTTTT; CDR3 protein: CASRLAGPTGELFF; D gene: TRBD2; clone size: few; V gene: TRBV27; J gene: TRBJ2-2
CDR3 DNA: TGCGCCAGCAGCTTTGGCCCTAGCGGAGAGACCCAGTACTTC; CDR3 protein: CASSFGPSGETQYF; D gene: TRBD2; clone size: -; V gene: TRBV5-1; J gene: TRBJ2-5
CDR3 DNA: TGTGCCAGCAGCGTATCTAGCGGGAGGACCGGGGAGCTGTTTTTT; CDR3 protein: CASSVSSGRTGELFF; D gene: TRBD2; clone size: few; V gene: TRBV9; J gene: TRBJ2-2
CDR3 DNA: TGTGCCTGGAGTCCGGACAGGGGCCGCAATCAGCCCCAGCATTTT; CDR3 protein: CAWSPDRGRNQPQHF; D gene: TRBD1; clone size: -; V gene: TRBV30; J gene: TRBJ1-5
CDR3 DNA: TGTGCCAGCAGCTTAGATAGAGGGGAGACCCAGTACTTC; CDR3 protein: CASSLDRGETQYF; D gene: -; clone size: -; V gene: TRBV11-3; J gene: TRBJ2-5
CDR3 DNA: TGCGCCAGCAGCTTGTATTCCCGGAAAGGGGGCTCGGAAGGGGCCAACGTCCTGACTTTC; CDR3 protein: CASSLYSRKGGSEGANVLTF; D gene: TRBD1; clone size: -; V gene: TRBV5-1; J gene: TRBJ2-6
CDR3 DNA: TGTGCCACCTTGAGGGGGGACAGGGGGCGCGACATTCAGTACTTC; CDR3 protein: CATLRGDRGRDIQYF; D gene: TRBD1; clone size: once; V gene: TRBV6-1; J gene: TRBJ2-4
CDR3 DNA: TGTGCCAGCAGCACGACAGGAAACACCATATATTTT; CDR3 protein: CASSTTGNTIYF; D gene: -; clone size: -; V gene: TRBV7-9; J gene: TRBJ1-3
CDR3 DNA: TGCGCCAGCAGCACGATCGGGACAGGGGATTCACCCCTCCACTTT; CDR3 protein: CASSTIGTGDSPLHF; D gene: TRBD1; clone size: -; V gene: TRBV4-1; J gene: TRBJ1-6
CDR3 DNA: TGTGCCAGCAGCCCAGAATACAGGGGCCCGCTCTCCTACGAGCAGTACTTC; CDR3 protein: CASSPEYRGPLSYEQYF; D gene: TRBD1; clone size: -; V gene: TRBV28; J gene: TRBJ2-7
CDR3 DNA: TGTGCCAGCTCACCACCAGCGACCAAAAACATTCAGTACTTC; CDR3 protein: CASSPPATKNIQYF; D gene: -; clone size: -; V gene: TRBV18; J gene: TRBJ2-4
CDR3 DNA: TGTGCCAGAAGCCGGGGGACAGGGTATGGGGAGACCCAGTACTTC; CDR3 protein: CARSRGTGYGETQYF; D gene: TRBD1; clone size: -; V gene: TRBV5-3; J gene: TRBJ2-5
CDR3 DNA: TGTGCCACCAGCAGACGGAAGACAGGACTTCGCAATCAGCCCCAGCATTTT; CDR3 protein: CATSRRKTGLRNQPQHF; D gene: -; clone size: -; V gene: TRBV15; J gene: TRBJ1-5
CDR3 DNA: TGTGCCAGCAGTCCTGGACAGGGGGCGGACTACTATGGCTACACCTTC; CDR3 protein: CASSPGQGADYYGYTF; D gene: TRBD1; clone size: -; V gene: TRBV28; J gene: TRBJ1-2